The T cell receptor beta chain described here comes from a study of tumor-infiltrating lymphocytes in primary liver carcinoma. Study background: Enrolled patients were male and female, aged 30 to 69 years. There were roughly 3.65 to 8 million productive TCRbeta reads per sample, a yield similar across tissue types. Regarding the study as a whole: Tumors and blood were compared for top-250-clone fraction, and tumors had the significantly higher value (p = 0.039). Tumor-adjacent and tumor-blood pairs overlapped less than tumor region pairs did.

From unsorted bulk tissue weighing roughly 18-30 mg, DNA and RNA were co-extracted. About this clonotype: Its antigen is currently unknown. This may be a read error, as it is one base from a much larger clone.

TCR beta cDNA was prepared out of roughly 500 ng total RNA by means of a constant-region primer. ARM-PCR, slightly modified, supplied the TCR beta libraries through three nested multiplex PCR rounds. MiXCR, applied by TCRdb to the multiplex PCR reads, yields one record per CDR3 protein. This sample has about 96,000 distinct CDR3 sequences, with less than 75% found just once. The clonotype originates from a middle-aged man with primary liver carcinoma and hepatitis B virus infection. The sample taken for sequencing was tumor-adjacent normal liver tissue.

CDR3 DNA sequence: TGTGCCATCAGTGTCAAAGCGGGAGACTACAATGATCAGTTCTTC. It is translated as CAISVKAGDYNDQFF. The chain joins TRBV10-3 to TRBJ2-1; 8 positions match TRBD2. Germline values: CDR1 ENHRY, CDR2 SYGVKD. There are 15 residues in the CDR3.